This passage covers 25 T cell receptor beta chains from one sample sequenced in a study of CD8+ T cells in alopecia areata. RNA was isolated and reverse transcribed to cDNA, the sequencing template. Repertoires were generated with immunoSEQ multiplex PCR, while TCRdb's copy carries only in-frame clones and drops some. This table has about 200,000 clones, 57% appearing once. The sample consisted of CD4+ T cells sorted from blood, taken at week 0. These TCRs come from a human donor with alopecia areata.

This chain connects TRBV2 to TRBJ1-4, with 7 bases that match TRBD1. Germline V CDR1 and CDR2: SNHLY, FYNNEI. Losses at the gene ends were 6 bases for V and 0 bases for J; bases not matched to a gene: 10. This CDR3 is built from 17 residues. CDR3 region: CASRTPGQKATNEKLFF. In nucleotides, the CDR3 is TGTGCCAGCAGGACACCGGGACAGAAAGCAACTAATGAAAAACTGTTTTTT.

This clone was detected once. The rearrangement links TRBV5-6 to TRBJ1-1, with D possibly matching TRBD1 (6 bases). V was trimmed by 4 bases and J by 10 bases, leaving 23 bases between them. CDR3 length: 15 residues. Germline assignment: CDR1 SGHDT and CDR2 YYEEEE. DNA of the CDR3: TGTGCCAGCAGCCCTGGTCAGGGGCGGGCGCGCCTAGCTTTCTTT. This encodes CASSPGQGRARLAFF.

This clone was recorded only once. This sequence joins TRBV6-5 and TRBJ1-5; 9 bases match TRBD1. V gave up 6 bases and J gave up 4 bases; unmatched junction bases: 4. CDR3 length: 14 residues. Germline loops: CDR1 MNHEY, CDR2 SVGAGI. In DNA form, the CDR3 reads TGTGCCAGCAGCCGAGGGACAGGGAATCAGCCCCAGCATTTT. It codes for CASSRGTGNQPQHF.

This chain joins TRBV7-2 and TRBJ2-3, with D perhaps being TRBD1 or TRBD2 (6 bases each). CDR1 and CDR2 from the germline V gene are SGHTA and FQGNSA. V was trimmed by 5 bases and J by 4 bases, leaving 16 bases between them. This CDR3 region has 15 residues. The CDR3 sequence is CASSIMGGTADTQYF. CDR3 coding DNA: TGTGCCAGCAGCATTATGGGGGGCACAGCAGATACGCAGTATTTT. Looking up the rest from reference TRBV7-2 and TRBJ2-3 gives the full variable domain: GAGVSQSPSNKVTEKGKDVELRCDPISGHTALYWYRQSLGQGLEFLIYFQGNSAPDKSGLPSDRFSAERTGGSVSTLTIQRTQQEDSAVYLCASSIMGGTADTQYFGPGTRLTVL.

The rearrangement joins TRBV7-2 to TRBJ1-2; D unclear. The germline V gene has CDR1 SGHTA and CDR2 FQGNSA. V lost 2 bases, J lost 3 bases, and 7 bases lay in between. CDR3 length: 13 residues. In DNA form, the CDR3 reads TGTGCCAGCAGCTTATACGGAGACTATGGCTACACCTTC. This encodes CASSLYGDYGYTF.

V is TRBV9 and J is TRBJ2-5; D uncertain. Trimming removed 7 bases from V and 5 bases from J, with 6 bases in between. From germline, CDR1 is SGDLS and CDR2 YYNGEE. The CDR3 covers 10 residues. The CDR3 is CASLGETQYF. The CDR3 DNA sequence: TGTGCCAGCTTAGGGGAGACCCAGTACTTC.

This clone appeared a few times. DNA of the CDR3: TGTGCCTGGGGGCGGAACCAGGGCACTGAAGCTTTCTTT. Translation: CAWGRNQGTEAFF. The chain uses TRBV30 and TRBJ1-1; TRBD1 is a possible D gene (5 bases). The CDR3 runs 13 residues. Trimming took off 5 bases at V and 4 bases at J, with 14 bases between the two ends. In germline, CDR1 is GTSNPN, CDR2 SVGIG (reference sequence).

The chain carries TRBV4-1 and TRBJ2-7; 7 bases align to TRBD1. The V gene end was trimmed by 4 bases and the J gene end by 1 base; junction bases not matched to a gene: 7. CDR3 size: 15 residues. From germline, CDR1 is MGHRA and CDR2 YSYEKL. CDR3 sequence: CASSRSPGGSYEQYF. The DNA of the CDR3 is TGCGCCAGCAGCCGAAGCCCAGGGGGATCCTACGAGCAGTACTTC.

The chain employs TRBV27 and TRBJ1-3; D gene ambiguous. The CDR3 covers 14 residues. Germline values: CDR1 MNHEY, CDR2 SMNVEV (reference sequence). Trimming took off 5 bases at V and 0 bases at J, with 8 bases between the two ends. CDR3 coding DNA: TGTGCCAGCAGTAGAGGGCTCTCTGGAAACACCATATATTTT. Its protein product is CASSRGLSGNTIYF.

The chain uses TRBV10-1 and TRBJ2-7; D is undetermined. The V gene's germline CDR1 is WNHNN and CDR2 SYGVQD (reference sequence). With 8 bases removed from V and 2 bases from J, the gap between germline ends came to 10 bases. CDR3 size: 12 residues. The CDR3 DNA sequence: TGCGCCAGCGGCTCACAACCCTACGAGCAGTACTTC. As protein: CASGSQPYEQYF.

The rearrangement links TRBV15 to TRBJ1-2, with D hard to call. The CDR3 consists of 16 residues. Germline lookup yields CDR1 LNHNV and CDR2 YYDKDF (reference sequence). V lost 0 bases, J lost 6 bases, and 17 bases lay in between. The DNA of the CDR3 is TGTGCCACCAGCAGAGAGTTAGATAGGTCGGGCCATGGCTACACCTTC. Its protein product is CATSRELDRSGHGYTF.

The chain links TRBV6-5 to TRBJ2-7; D unclear. This CDR3 contains 13 residues. Trimming stripped 5 bases from V and 6 bases from J, with 14 bases between. Germline V gene data show CDR1 as MNHEY and CDR2 as SVGAGI. The CDR3 bases are TGTGCCAGCAGTCCCGTCGACCGGTTCGAGCAGTACTTC. Its protein product is CASSPVDRFEQYF.

The V gene is TRBV4-1, the J gene TRBJ1-1; D uncertain. The CDR3 is made up of 14 amino acids. CDR1 is MGHRA and CDR2 is YSYEKL in the germline V gene. V dropped 3 bases and J dropped 0 bases, with 8 bases sitting between them. This CDR3 reads CASSQPQVNTEAFF. In DNA form, the CDR3 reads TGCGCCAGCAGCCAGCCCCAGGTGAACACTGAAGCTTTCTTT.

The rearrangement uses TRBV10-3 and TRBJ1-4; possibly TRBD1 for D (5 bases). The CDR3 totals 13 residues. The germline V gene has CDR1 ENHRY and CDR2 SYGVKD. Trimming pared 6 bases from V and 0 bases from J, leaving 5 bases between. CDR3 protein: CAIRDTTNEKLFF. The CDR3 DNA sequence: TGTGCCATCAGGGACACAACTAATGAAAAACTGTTTTTT.

This clone has just one count. This chain uses TRBV9 with TRBJ1-1, with D unresolved. Germline V CDR1 and CDR2: SGDLS, YYNGEE. The V end was cut by 4 bases, the J end by 1 base, with 5 bases between. CDR3 length equals 12 residues. The CDR3 DNA reads as TGTGCCAGCAGCCCGACGAACACTGAAGCTTTCTTT. Protein sequence: CASSPTNTEAFF.

The chain carries TRBV2 and TRBJ2-3; D is unclear. Germline values: CDR1 SNHLY, CDR2 FYNNEI. The V gene lost 6 bases and the J gene lost 2 bases, with 6 bases spanning the gap. The CDR3 runs 12 residues. The CDR3 protein is CASSPITDTQYF. CDR3 nucleotides: TGTGCCAGCAGCCCAATCACAGATACGCAGTATTTT.

About this clone itself: Other DNA sequences within the sample encode an identical CDR3. The chain couples TRBV5-1 to TRBJ1-6; a weak D match, TRBD1 (5 bases). Germline V lookup: CDR1 SGHRS, CDR2 YFSETQ. Trimming took 0 bases from V and 10 from J, leaving 8 bases between them. The CDR3 is made up of 13 amino acids. CDR3 coding DNA: TGCGCCAGCAGCTTGGCAGGGCGCTCACCCCTCCACTTT. Protein product: CASSLAGRSPLHF.

This clone was found a few times. The CDR3 is CASSAATSGNTEAFF. The CDR3, as DNA: TGTGCCAGTAGTGCCGCGACATCGGGGAACACTGAAGCTTTCTTT. The rearrangement joins TRBV19 to TRBJ1-1, with unresolved D. V was clipped by 5 bases and J by 1 base, with 14 bases between them. CDR1 LNHDA and CDR2 SQIVND come from the germline V gene (reference sequence). The CDR3 is 15 amino acids.

This clone was detected ten times or more. This chain's CDR3 is CASSYSIGQGGNTIYF. CDR3 nucleotides: TGTGCCAGCAGTTACTCGATCGGACAGGGCGGAAACACCATATATTTT. The V call is TRBV6-5, the J call TRBJ1-3, with 8 bases identical to TRBD1. V trimming: 0 bases; J trimming: 4 bases; junction bases outside the gene matches: 5. The CDR3 length is 16 residues. Per germline, CDR1 MNHEY and CDR2 SVGAGI.

V gene TRBV29-1 combines with J gene TRBJ2-5; 12 bases fit TRBD1. Germline loops: CDR1 SQVTM, CDR2 ANQGSEA. V shed 0 bases, J shed 4 bases, and the junction held 9 bases outside the gene matches. The length of the CDR3 is 17 residues. The CDR3: CSVEELGDRGPVETQYF. CDR3 bases: TGCAGCGTTGAAGAGTTGGGGGACAGGGGGCCGGTAGAGACCCAGTACTTC.

The rearrangement links TRBV6-1 to TRBJ2-5; 8 nucleotides agree with TRBD1. The CDR3 is made up of 14 amino acids. Germline lookup yields CDR1 MNHNS and CDR2 SASEGT. The J segment lost 3 bases and the V segment lost 3 bases, leaving 3 bases of the junction unmatched. In DNA, the CDR3 is TGTGCCAGCAGTGAGGACAGGGCAAAAGAGACCCAGTACTTC. Translated, it gives CASSEDRAKETQYF.

The chain combines TRBV29-1 with TRBJ2-2, with 8 bases matching TRBD1. Per germline, CDR1 SQVTM and CDR2 ANQGSEA. The CDR3 is 14 residues long. CDR3 loop: CSVRGTGNTGELFF. Written as DNA, the CDR3 is TGCAGTGTCCGAGGGACAGGGAACACCGGGGAGCTGTTTTTT.

This clone was counted a few times. The rearrangement uses TRBV18 and TRBJ1-1; 9 bases are a match to TRBD1. Germline values: CDR1 KGHSH, CDR2 LQKENI. The CDR3 extends over 17 amino acids. V trimming: 2 bases; J trimming: 4 bases; junction bases outside the gene matches: 11. The CDR3 nucleotides read TGTGCCAGCTCACCATCGACAGGGGGGAACCGAGGCACTGAAGCTTTCTTT. Translated: CASSPSTGGNRGTEAFF.

This chain links TRBV30 with TRBJ1-4; 8 bases match TRBD1. CDR3 length: 13 residues. J gave up 4 bases and V 5 bases, and 3 bases lay outside the gene matches. The germline V gene has CDR1 GTSNPN and CDR2 SVGIG (reference sequence). CDR3 nucleotide sequence: TGTGCCTGGGCCGGACAGGGTAATGAAAAACTGTTTTTT. Protein: CAWAGQGNEKLFF.

The rearrangement joins TRBV29-1 to TRBJ2-7, with D possibly being TRBD1 (6 bases). Germline loops: CDR1 SQVTM, CDR2 ANQGSEA. Trimming took 6 bases from V and 3 from J, leaving 15 bases between them. The CDR3 contains 13 residues. As DNA, the CDR3 is TGCAGCGTCCGACAGGCCCTTTTCTACGAGCAGTACTTC. It yields the protein CSVRQALFYEQYF.